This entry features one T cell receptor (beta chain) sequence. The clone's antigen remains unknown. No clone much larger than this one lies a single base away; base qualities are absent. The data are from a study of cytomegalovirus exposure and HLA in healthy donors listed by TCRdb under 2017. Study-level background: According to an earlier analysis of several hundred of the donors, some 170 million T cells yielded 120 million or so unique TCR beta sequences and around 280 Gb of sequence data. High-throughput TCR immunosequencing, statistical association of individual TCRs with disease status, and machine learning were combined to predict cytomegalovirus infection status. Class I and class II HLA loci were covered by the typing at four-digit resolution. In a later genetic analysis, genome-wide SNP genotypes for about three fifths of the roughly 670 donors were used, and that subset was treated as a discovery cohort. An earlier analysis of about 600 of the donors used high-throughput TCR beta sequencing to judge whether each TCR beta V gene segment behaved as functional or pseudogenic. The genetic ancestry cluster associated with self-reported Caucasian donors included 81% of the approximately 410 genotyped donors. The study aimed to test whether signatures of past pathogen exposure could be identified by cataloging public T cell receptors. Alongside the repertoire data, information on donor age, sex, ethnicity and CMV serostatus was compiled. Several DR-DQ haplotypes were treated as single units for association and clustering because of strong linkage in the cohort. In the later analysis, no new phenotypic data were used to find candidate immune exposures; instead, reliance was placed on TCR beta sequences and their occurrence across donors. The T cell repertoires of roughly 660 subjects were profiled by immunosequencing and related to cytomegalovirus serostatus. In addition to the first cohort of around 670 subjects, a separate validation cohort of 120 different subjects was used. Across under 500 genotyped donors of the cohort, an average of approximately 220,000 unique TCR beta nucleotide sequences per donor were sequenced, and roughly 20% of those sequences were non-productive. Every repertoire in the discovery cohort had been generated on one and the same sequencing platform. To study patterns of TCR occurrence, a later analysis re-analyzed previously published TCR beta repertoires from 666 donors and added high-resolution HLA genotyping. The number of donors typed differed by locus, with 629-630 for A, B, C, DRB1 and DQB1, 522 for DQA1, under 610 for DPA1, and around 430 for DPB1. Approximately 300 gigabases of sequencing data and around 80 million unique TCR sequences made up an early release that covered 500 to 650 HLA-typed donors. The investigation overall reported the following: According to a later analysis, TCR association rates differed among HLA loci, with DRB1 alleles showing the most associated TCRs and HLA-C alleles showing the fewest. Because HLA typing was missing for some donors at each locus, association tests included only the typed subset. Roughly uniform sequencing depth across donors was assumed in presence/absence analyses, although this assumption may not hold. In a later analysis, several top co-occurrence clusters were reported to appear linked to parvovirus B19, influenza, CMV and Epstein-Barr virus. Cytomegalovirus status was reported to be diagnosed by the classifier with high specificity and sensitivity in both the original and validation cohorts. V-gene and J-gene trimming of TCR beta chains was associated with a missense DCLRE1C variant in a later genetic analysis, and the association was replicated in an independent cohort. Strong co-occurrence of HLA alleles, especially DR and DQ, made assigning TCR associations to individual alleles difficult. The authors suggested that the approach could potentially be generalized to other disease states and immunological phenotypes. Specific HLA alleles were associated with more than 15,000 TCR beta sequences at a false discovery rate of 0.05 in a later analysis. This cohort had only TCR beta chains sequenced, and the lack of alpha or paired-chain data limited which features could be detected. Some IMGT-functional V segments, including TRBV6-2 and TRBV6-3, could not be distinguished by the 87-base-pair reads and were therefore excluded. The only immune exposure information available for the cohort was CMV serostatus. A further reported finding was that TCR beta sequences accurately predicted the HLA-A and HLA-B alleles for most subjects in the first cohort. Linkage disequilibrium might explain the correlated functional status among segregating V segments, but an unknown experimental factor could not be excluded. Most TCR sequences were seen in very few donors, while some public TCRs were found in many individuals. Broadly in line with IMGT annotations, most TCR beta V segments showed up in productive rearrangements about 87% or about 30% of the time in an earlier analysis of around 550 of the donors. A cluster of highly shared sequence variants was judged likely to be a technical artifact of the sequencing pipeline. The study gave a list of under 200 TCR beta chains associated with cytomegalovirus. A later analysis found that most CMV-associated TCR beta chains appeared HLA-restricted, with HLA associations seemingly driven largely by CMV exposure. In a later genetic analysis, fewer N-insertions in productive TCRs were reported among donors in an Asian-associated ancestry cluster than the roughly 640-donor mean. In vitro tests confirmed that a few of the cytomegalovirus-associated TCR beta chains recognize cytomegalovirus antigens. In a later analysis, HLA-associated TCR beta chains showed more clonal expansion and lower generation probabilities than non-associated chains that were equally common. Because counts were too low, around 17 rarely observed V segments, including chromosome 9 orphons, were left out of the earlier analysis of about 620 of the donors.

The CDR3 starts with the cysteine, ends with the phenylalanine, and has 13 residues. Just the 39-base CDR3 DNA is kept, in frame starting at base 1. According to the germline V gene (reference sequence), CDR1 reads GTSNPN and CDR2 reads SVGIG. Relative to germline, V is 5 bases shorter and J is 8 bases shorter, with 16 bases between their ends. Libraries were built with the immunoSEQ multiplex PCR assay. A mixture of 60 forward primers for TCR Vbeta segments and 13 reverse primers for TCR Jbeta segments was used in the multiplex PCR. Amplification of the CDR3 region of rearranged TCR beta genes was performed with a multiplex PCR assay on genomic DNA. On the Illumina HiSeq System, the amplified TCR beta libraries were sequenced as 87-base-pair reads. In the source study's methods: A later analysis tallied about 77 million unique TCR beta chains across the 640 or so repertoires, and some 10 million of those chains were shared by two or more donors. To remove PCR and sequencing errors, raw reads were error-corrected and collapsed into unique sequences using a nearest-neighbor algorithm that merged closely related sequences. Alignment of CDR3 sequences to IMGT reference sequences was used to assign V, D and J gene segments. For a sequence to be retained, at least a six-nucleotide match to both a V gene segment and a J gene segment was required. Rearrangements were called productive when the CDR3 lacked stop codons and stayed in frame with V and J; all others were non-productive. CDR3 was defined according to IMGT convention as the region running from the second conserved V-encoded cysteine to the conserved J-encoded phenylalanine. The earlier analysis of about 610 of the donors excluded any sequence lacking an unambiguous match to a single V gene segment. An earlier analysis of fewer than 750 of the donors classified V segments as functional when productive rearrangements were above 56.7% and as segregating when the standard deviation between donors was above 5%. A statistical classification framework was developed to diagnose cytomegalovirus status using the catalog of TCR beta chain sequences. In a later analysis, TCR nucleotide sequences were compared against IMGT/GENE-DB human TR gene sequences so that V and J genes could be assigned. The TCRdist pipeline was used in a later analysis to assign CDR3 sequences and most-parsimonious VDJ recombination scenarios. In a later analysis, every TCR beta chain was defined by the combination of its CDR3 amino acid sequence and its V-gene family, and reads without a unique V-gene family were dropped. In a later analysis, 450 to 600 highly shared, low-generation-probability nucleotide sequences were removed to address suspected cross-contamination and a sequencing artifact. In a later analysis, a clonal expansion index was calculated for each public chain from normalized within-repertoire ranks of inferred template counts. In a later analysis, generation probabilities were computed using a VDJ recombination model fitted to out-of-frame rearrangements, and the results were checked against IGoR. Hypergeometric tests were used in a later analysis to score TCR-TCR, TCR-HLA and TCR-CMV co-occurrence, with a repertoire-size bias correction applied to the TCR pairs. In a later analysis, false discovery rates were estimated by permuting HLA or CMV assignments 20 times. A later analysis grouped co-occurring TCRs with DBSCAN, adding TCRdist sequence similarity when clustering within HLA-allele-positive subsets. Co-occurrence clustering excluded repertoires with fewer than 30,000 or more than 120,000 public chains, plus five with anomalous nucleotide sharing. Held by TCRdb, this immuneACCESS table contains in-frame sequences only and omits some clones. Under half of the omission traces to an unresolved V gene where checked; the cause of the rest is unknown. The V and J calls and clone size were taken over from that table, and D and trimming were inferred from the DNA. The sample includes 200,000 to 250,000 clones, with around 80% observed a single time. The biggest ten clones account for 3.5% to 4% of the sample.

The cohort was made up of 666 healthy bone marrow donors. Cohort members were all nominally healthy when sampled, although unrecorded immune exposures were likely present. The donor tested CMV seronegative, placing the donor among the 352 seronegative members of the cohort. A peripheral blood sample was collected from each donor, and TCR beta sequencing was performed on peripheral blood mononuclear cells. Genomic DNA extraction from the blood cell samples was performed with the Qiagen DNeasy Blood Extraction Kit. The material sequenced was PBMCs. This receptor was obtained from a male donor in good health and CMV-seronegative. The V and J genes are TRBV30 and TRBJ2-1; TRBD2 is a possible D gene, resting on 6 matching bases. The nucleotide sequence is TGTGCCTGGGGGCTCGGGAGCGTCGATGAGCAGTTCTTC. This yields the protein CAWGLGSVDEQFF. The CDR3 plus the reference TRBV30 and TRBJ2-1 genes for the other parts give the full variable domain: SQTIHQWPATLVQPVGSPLSLECTVEGTSNPNLYWYRQAAGRGLQLLFYSVGIGQISSEVPQNLSASRPQDRQFILSSKKLLLSDSGFYLCAWGLGSVDEQFFGPGTRLTVL.